This TCR beta chain was obtained from a study of blood T cell repertoires in COVID-19. In the study's own analysis: The authors estimated nucleated cell counts from reference gene primer amplification. TCRdb keeps only in-frame clones here, not all; method: immunoSEQ multiplex PCR. V and J calls plus clone size are reproduced from that table; the DNA served to infer D and trimming. The sample consists of more than 200,000 clones, 80% to 90% of them appearing once. In this sample, this clone turned up once. Germline CDR1 is SNHLY and CDR2 is FYNNEI. CDR3 length: 13 amino acids. The V gene lost 7 bases and the J gene lost 0 bases, with 9 bases spanning the gap.

What was sequenced was peripheral blood. This sequence was found in a woman older than 75 with COVID-19, enrolled during active disease. The chain couples TRBV2 to TRBJ1-1; no definite D call. CDR3 residues: CASTKQMNTEAFF. Here the CDR3 DNA reads TGTGCCAGCACCAAGCAAATGAACACTGAAGCTTTCTTT.